This T cell receptor (beta chain) was recovered during a study of blood T cell repertoires in COVID-19. Study context: Collection of acute and convalescent COVID-19 samples took place in the United States, Italy and Spain.

Only in-frame clones appear in the TCRdb table, and some are missing; sequencing was by immunoSEQ multiplex PCR. The sample yields a few hundred thousand clones, almost 90% seen once. Participants were placed into cohorts based on the clinical history they reported. The specimen sequenced was PBMCs or T cells enriched from blood (not recorded which). The clonotype comes from a woman aged 18-30 years with acute COVID-19.

The CDR3 DNA follows: TGTGCCAGCAGAAAAAACCCAGGGGGCGATAATTCACCCCTCCACTTT. It yields the protein CASRKNPGGDNSPLHF. The chain combines TRBV7-9 with TRBJ1-6; 8 nucleotides agree with TRBD1. Germline V gives CDR1 SEHNR, CDR2 FQNEAQ (reference sequence). V lost 6 bases and J lost 5; bases outside the gene matches: 9. The CDR3 runs 16 residues.